This TCR beta chain was documented in a study of OX40 agonist ivuxolimab in advanced cancers. Study-wide results and limits: The study did not work out the antigen specificity of the expanded peripheral T cells.

TCRdb keeps only in-frame clones here, not all; method: immunoSEQ multiplex PCR. Here the sample spans 71,000 or so clones, more than 85% being singletons. A word on this clone: Its matching antigen is unknown.

V lost 1 base, J lost 1 base, and 7 bases lay in between. The CDR3 is 14 residues long. The germline V gene has CDR1 SEHNR and CDR2 FQNEAQ (reference sequence). The clonotype was recovered from an adult with an advanced solid tumor such as melanoma, head and neck, liver or kidney cancer. The rearrangement joins TRBV7-9 to TRBJ1-1; D gene unclear. This specimen consisted of CD4+ or CD8+ T cells sorted from blood, obtained in a trial of the OX40 agonist ivuxolimab. CDR3 amino acids: CASSLDSGNTEAFF. The CDR3 DNA follows: TGTGCCAGCAGCTTAGATTCCGGGAACACTGAAGCTTTCTTT. The complete variable domain, with remaining parts taken from reference TRBV7-9 and TRBJ1-1, reads DTGVSQNPRHKITKRGQNVTFRCDPISEHNRLYWYRQTLGQGPEFLTYFQNEAQLEKSRLLSDRFSAERPKGSFSTLEIQRTEQGDSAMYLCASSLDSGNTEAFFGQGTRLTVV.